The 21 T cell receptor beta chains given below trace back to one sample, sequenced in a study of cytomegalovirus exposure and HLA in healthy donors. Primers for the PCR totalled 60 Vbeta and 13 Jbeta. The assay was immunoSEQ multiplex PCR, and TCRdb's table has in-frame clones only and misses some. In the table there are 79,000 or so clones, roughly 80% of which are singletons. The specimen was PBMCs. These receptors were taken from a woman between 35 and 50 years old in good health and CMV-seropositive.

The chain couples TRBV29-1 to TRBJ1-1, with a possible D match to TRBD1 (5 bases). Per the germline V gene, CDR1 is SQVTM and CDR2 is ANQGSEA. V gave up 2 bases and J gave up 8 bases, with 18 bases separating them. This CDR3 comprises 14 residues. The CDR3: CSVEWGNRFSEAFF. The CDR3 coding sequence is TGCAGCGTTGAATGGGGTAACAGGTTCTCAGAAGCTTTCTTT.

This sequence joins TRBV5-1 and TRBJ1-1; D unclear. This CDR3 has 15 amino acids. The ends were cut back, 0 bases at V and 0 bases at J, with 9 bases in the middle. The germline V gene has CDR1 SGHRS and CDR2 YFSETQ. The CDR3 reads CASSLAQAMNTEAFF. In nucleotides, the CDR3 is TGCGCCAGCAGCTTGGCGCAGGCCATGAACACTGAAGCTTTCTTT.

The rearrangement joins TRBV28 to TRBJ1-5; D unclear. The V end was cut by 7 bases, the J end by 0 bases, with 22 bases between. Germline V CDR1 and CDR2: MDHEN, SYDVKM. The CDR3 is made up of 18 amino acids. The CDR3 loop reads CASTPLGQPSYSNQPQHF. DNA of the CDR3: TGTGCCAGCACCCCTCTAGGTCAACCTAGTTATAGCAATCAGCCCCAGCATTTT.

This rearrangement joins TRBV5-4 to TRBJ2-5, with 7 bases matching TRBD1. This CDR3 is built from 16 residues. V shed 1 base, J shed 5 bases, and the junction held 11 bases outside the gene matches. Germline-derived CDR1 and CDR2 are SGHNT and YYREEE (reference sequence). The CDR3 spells CASSLISRGWEETQYF. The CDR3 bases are TGTGCCAGCAGCTTGATCAGCAGGGGGTGGGAGGAGACCCAGTACTTC.

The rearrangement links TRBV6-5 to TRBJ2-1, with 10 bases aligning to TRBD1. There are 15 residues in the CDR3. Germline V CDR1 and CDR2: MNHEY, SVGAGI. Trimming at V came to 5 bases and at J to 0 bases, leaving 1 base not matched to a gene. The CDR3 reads CASSRTGGSYNEQFF. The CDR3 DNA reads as TGTGCCAGCAGTCGGACAGGGGGCTCCTACAATGAGCAGTTCTTC.

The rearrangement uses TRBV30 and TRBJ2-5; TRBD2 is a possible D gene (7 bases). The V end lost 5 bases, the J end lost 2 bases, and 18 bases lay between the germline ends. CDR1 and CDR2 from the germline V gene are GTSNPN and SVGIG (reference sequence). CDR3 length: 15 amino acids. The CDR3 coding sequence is TGTGCCTGGGGGATAGGGGGGGGACATCAAGAGACCCAGTACTTC. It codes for CAWGIGGGHQETQYF.

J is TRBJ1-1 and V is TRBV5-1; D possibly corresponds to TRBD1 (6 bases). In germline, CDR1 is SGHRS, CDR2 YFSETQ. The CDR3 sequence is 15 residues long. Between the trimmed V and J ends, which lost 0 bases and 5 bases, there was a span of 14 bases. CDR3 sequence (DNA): TGCGCCAGCAGCTTGGATCTCAGGGGCAAAACTGAAGCTTTCTTT. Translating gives CASSLDLRGKTEAFF.

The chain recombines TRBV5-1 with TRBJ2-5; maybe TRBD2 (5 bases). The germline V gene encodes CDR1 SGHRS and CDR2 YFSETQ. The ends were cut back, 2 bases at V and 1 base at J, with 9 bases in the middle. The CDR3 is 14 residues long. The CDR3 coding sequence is TGCGCCAGCAGCTTCTTAAGCGGCCAAGAGACCCAGTACTTC. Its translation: CASSFLSGQETQYF.

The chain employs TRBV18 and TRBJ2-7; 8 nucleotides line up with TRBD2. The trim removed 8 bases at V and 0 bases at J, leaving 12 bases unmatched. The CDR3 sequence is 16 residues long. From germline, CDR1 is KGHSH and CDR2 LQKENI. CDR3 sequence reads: CASPQQQSGSSYEQYF. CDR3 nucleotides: TGTGCCAGCCCACAGCAACAAAGCGGGAGCTCCTACGAGCAGTACTTC.

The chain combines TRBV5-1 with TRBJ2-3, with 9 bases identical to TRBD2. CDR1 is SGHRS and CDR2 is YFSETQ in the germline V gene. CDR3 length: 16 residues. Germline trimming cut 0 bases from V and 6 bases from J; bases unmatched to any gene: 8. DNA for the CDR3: TGCGCCAGCAGCTTGGTGGCGGGGGGGCCCTCGGATACGCAGTATTTT. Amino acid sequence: CASSLVAGGPSDTQYF. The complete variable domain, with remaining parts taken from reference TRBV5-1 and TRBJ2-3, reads KAGVTQTPRYLIKTRGQQVTLSCSPISGHRSVSWYQQTPGQGLQFLFEYFSETQRNKGNFPGRFSGRQFSNSRSEMNVSTLELGDSALYLCASSLVAGGPSDTQYFGPGTRLTVL.

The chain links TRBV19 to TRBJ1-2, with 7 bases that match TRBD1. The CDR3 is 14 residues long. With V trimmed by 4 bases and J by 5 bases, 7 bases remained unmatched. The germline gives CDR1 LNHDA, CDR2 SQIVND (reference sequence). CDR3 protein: CASSTGATGYGYTF. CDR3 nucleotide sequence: TGTGCCAGTAGTACAGGGGCGACAGGGTATGGCTACACCTTC. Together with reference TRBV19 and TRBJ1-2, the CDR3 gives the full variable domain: DGGITQSPKYLFRKEGQNVTLSCEQNLNHDAMYWYRQDPGQGLRLIYYSQIVNDFQKGDIAEGYSVSREKKESFPLTVTSAQKNPTAFYLCASSTGATGYGYTFGSGTRLTVV.

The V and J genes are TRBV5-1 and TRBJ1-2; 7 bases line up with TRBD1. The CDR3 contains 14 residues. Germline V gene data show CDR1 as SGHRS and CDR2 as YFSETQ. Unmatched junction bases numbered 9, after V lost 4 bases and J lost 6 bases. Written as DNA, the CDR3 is TGCGCCAGCAGCCCCGCCGACAGGGAGGATGGCTACACCTTC. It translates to CASSPADREDGYTF.

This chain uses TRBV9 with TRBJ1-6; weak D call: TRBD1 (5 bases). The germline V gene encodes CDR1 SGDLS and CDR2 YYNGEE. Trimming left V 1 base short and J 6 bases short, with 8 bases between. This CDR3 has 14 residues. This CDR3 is CASSVQGSNSPLHF. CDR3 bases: TGTGCCAGCAGCGTACAGGGAAGTAATTCACCCCTCCACTTT.

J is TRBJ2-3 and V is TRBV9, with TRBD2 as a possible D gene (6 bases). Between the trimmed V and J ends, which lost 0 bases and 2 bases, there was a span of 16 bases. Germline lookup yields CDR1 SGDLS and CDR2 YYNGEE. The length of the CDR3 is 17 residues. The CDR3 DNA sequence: TGTGCCAGCAGCGTAGGCCTCTTAGCGGCGAACACAGATACGCAGTATTTT. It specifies CASSVGLLAANTDTQYF.

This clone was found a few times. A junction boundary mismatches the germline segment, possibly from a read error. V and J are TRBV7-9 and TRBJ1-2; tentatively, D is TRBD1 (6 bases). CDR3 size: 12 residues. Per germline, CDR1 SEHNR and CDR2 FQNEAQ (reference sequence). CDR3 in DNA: TGTTCCAGCAAGGGCCAGGGGTTCGGCTACACCTTC. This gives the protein CSSKGQGFGYTF.

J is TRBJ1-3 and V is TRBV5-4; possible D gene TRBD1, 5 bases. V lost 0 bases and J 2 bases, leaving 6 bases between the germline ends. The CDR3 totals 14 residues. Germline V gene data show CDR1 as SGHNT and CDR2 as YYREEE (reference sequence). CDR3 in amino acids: CASSLAGPGNTIYF. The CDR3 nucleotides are TGTGCCAGCAGCTTGGCAGGGCCTGGAAACACCATATATTTT.

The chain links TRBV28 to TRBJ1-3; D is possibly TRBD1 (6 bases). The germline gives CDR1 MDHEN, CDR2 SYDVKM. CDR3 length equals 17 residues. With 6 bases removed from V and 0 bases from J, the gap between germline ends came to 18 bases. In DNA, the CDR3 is TGTGCCAGCAGCCCCCAGACAGGCCGGCTCTCTGGAAACACCATATATTTT. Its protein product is CASSPQTGRLSGNTIYF. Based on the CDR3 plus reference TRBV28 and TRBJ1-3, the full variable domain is DVKVTQSSRYLVKRTGEKVFLECVQDMDHENMFWYRQDPGLGLRLIYFSYDVKMKEKGDIPEGYSVSREKKERFSLILESASTNQTSMYLCASSPQTGRLSGNTIYFGEGSWLTVV.

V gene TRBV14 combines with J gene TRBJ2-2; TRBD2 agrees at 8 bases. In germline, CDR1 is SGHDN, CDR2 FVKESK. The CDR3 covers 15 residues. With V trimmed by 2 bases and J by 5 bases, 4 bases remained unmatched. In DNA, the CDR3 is TGTGCCAGCAGCCAATTGGCTAGCGGGACCGGGGAGCTGTTTTTT. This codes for CASSQLASGTGELFF.

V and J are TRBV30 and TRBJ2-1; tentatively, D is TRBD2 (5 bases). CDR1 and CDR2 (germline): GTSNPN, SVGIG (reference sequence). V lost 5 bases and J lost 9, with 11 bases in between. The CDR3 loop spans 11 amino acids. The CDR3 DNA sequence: TGTGCCTGGGGGAGACTGGGTGAGCAGTTCTTC. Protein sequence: CAWGRLGEQFF.

In DNA, the CDR3 is TGTGCCAGCAGCTTAGATGGTCCAGGGACCTACGAGCAGTACTTC. It yields the protein CASSLDGPGTYEQYF. The chain uses TRBV7-9 and TRBJ2-7; D may be TRBD1 (5 bases). The CDR3 totals 15 residues. Trimming shortened V by 1 base and J by 2 bases, and 12 bases separated the two germline ends. Germline V gene lookup returns CDR1 SEHNR and CDR2 FQNEAQ (reference sequence).

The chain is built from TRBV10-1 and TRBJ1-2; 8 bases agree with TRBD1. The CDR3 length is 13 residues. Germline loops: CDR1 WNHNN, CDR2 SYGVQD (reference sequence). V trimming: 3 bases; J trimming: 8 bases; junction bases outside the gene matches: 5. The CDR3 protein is CASSDQGARGYTF. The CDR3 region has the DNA TGCGCCAGCAGTGACCAGGGGGCGCGGGGCTACACCTTC.